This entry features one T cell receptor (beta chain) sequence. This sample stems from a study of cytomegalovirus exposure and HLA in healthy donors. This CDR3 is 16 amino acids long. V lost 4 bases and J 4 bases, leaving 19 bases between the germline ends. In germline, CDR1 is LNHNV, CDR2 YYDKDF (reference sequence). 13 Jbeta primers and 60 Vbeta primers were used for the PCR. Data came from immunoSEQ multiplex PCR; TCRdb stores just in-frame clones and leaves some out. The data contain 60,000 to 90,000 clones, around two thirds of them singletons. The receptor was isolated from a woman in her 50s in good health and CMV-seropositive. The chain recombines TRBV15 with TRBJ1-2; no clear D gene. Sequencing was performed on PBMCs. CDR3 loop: CATSNLGRNFAYGYTF. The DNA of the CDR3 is TGTGCCACCAGCAACCTCGGGAGAAATTTCGCCTATGGCTACACCTTC.